Listed below are T cell receptor beta chains from one sample, sequenced in a study of T cell responses to AZD1222 COVID-19 vaccine. TCRdb's copy holds only in-frame clones and misses some; the assay was immunoSEQ multiplex PCR. Found here are 70,000 to 95,000 clones, 85% to 90% of them singletons; the top ten hold more than 2%. Sequenced material: peripheral blood, taken 28 days after the second AZD1222 dose. All receptors derive from an adult who received the AZD1222 COVID-19 vaccine. Both conserved end residues are part of each CDR3.

J | V | CDR3
TRBJ2-7 | TRBV25-1 | CASSAGTGTFYEQYF
TRBJ2-1 | TRBV30 | CAWSGAGDNEQFF
TRBJ2-1 | TRBV18 | CASSPPGQGWGNEQFF
TRBJ2-7 | TRBV13 | CASSSRGAPYEQYF
TRBJ2-7 | TRBV6-5 | CASSYGTASYEQYF
TRBJ2-5 | TRBV9 | CASSVAIDRGRGETQYF
TRBJ2-1 | TRBV7-9 | CASSPLGLALYNEQFF
TRBJ1-5 | TRBV28 | CASSPPGQGGNQPQHF
TRBJ1-6 | TRBV7-9 | CASSLGWDANSPLHF
TRBJ2-1 | TRBV7-6 | CASSLLWTGVNEQFF
TRBJ1-2 | TRBV29-1 | CSVGTGERGYTF
TRBJ2-6 | TRBV10-2 | CASSESLGAGANVLTF
TRBJ1-1 | TRBV7-9 | CASSLTGPGEAFF
TRBJ2-7 | TRBV3-1/TRBV3-2 | CASSQGVWGRYEQYF
TRBJ2-7 | TRBV3-1/TRBV3-2 | CASSAGQGPYEQYF
TRBJ2-1 | TRBV6-5 | CASSHGTSYNEQFF
TRBJ2-2 | TRBV2 | CASRLFVGANTGELFF
TRBJ1-1 | TRBV4-1 | CASSLMEGILTEAFF
TRBJ1-3 | TRBV7-2 | CASSPVLSSGNTIYF
TRBJ1-5 | TRBV6-1 | CASSETAFPQPQHF
TRBJ1-2 | TRBV5-5 | CASSSDKLYTF
TRBJ2-5 | TRBV7-9 | CASSSGGLQETQYF
TRBJ1-2 | TRBV18 | CASSPRAISGYGYTF
TRBJ1-6 | TRBV5-1 | CASSLMENSPLHF
TRBJ2-1 | TRBV19 | CASSLGVRFSYNEQFF
TRBJ1-6 | TRBV5-6 | CASSLNPGYNSPLHF
TRBJ1-1 | TRBV4-2 | CASSAADTLNTEAFF
TRBJ2-7 | TRBV3-1/TRBV3-2 | CASSQGMVRGEDNEQYF
TRBJ2-2 | TRBV4-3 | CASSQEPSGGSGELFF
TRBJ1-1 | TRBV7-8 | CAITGDQDEAFF
TRBJ1-1 | TRBV18 | CASSPRTVNTEAFF
TRBJ1-4 | TRBV10-1 | CASSPLLARAPEKLFF
TRBJ2-7 | TRBV27 | CASKSGPYEQYF
TRBJ1-5 | TRBV12-5 | CASGWGTTNQPQHF
TRBJ2-1 | TRBV6-6 | CASSYSPNNNEQFF
TRBJ1-1 | TRBV5-4 | CASSLGFNSGNTEAFF
TRBJ2-7 | TRBV5-6 | CASSSGLAVPREQYF
TRBJ2-2 | TRBV5-1 | CASSRQLMGTGELFF
TRBJ2-3 | TRBV18 | CASSPPGLAGAFYTDTQYF
TRBJ2-1 | TRBV6-5 | CANSATYNEQFF
TRBJ1-5 | TRBV15 | CATSRDRGGDQPQHF
TRBJ2-2 | TRBV18 | CASSGVLNAGELFF
TRBJ1-1 | TRBV25-1 | CASSTREVDTEAFF
TRBJ2-7 | TRBV2 | CASRPSRVGGGEQYF
TRBJ2-7 | TRBV5-8 | CASSLGHNYEQYF
TRBJ1-1 | TRBV7-9 | CASSQVAGNTEAFF
TRBJ2-2 | TRBV7-3 | CASSSGQGRAGELFF
TRBJ2-1 | TRBV6-4 | CASSDSDNNEQFF
TRBJ1-1 | TRBV27 | CASSLRQGNTEAFF
TRBJ2-1 | TRBV19 | CASSSRKPTESSYNEQFF
TRBJ2-1 | TRBV7-9 | CASSQRTGAHKNEQFF
TRBJ1-5 | TRBV7-8 | CASSQAGGVMPQHF
TRBJ2-1 | TRBV6-2/TRBV6-3 | CASSPLFQVLYNEQFF